These 12 T cell receptor beta chains came from one sample sequenced in a study of blood T cell repertoires in COVID-19. Assay: immunoSEQ multiplex PCR; the TCRdb copy retains only in-frame clones and omits some. The table shows tens of thousands of clones, with about 86% occurring only once. Sample: peripheral blood. These receptors all stem from a woman aged 65 to 85 with acute or convalescent COVID-19.

V usage is TRBV20-1 and J usage is TRBJ2-7; perhaps TRBD1 as D (6 bases). V dropped 3 bases and J dropped 5 bases, with 23 bases sitting between them. Germline V gene data show CDR1 as DFQATT and CDR2 as SNEGSKA (reference sequence). The CDR3 is 16 residues long. CDR3 nucleotide sequence: TGCAGTGCTAGTGTCCCCTCACAGGGACCGTTTGACGAGCAGTACTTC. Its translation: CSASVPSQGPFDEQYF.

The count of this clone is one. The V gene is TRBV5-4, the J gene TRBJ2-3; 8 nucleotides match TRBD2. The CDR3 is 14 residues long. V shed 4 bases and J 0 bases; nucleotides not matched to a gene: 1. Germline V gene lookup returns CDR1 SGHNT and CDR2 YYREEE (reference sequence). CDR3 sequence: CASSASGSTDTQYF. CDR3 DNA: TGTGCCAGCAGCGCTAGCGGGAGCACAGATACGCAGTATTTT.

The rearrangement uses TRBV30 and TRBJ2-3; D might be TRBD2 (6 bases). The CDR3 loop spans 14 amino acids. The V gene's germline CDR1 is GTSNPN and CDR2 SVGIG (reference sequence). The V and J ends lost 0 bases and 2 bases respectively, with 9 bases between them. CDR3 bases: TGTGCCTGGAGTGTTTGGGGGGTCACAGATACGCAGTATTTT. Its translation: CAWSVWGVTDTQYF.

V gene TRBV24-1 combines with J gene TRBJ2-2; 8 bases line up with TRBD2. CDR1 and CDR2 (germline): KGHDR, SFDVKD. The CDR3 extends over 21 amino acids. The ends lost 5 bases at V and 0 bases at J; junction bases unmatched: 19. In nucleotides, the CDR3 is TGTGCCACCAGTGCCCCCCTTGGTAGCGGGAACAGCATCGCGAACACCGGGGAGCTGTTTTTT. Translation: CATSAPLGSGNSIANTGELFF.

The chain carries TRBV24-1 and TRBJ2-3; TRBD1 agrees at 10 bases. The V segment lost 2 bases and the J segment 1 base; nucleotides outside the gene matches: 5. This CDR3 region has 17 residues. The germline V gene has CDR1 KGHDR and CDR2 SFDVKD. In nucleotides, the CDR3 is TGTGCCACCAGTGATTCCACCGGGACAGGGGGCACAGATACGCAGTATTTT. Its protein product is CATSDSTGTGGTDTQYF.

This clone appeared once. Here the CDR3 DNA reads TGTGCCAGCAGACCGGGGGTCTACAATGAGCAGTTCTTC. Its translation: CASRPGVYNEQFF. This chain links TRBV6-5 with TRBJ2-1; D possibly corresponds to TRBD2 (6 bases). This CDR3 has 13 amino acids. Germline CDR1 MNHEY, CDR2 SVGAGI. The V end was cut by 6 bases, the J end by 3 bases, with 9 bases between.

The chain joins TRBV6-5 to TRBJ1-1; perhaps TRBD1 as D (6 bases). The germline V gene has CDR1 MNHEY and CDR2 SVGAGI. The CDR3 is 12 amino acids. Trimming shortened V by 5 bases and J by 5 bases, and 9 bases separated the two germline ends. The CDR3 DNA sequence: TGTGCCAGCAGTCGAACAGGGACTGAAGCTTTCTTT. Amino acid sequence: CASSRTGTEAFF.

The CDR3 loop reads CASSPSSQETQYF. CDR3 nucleotides: TGCGCCAGCAGCCCGTCTAGCCAAGAGACCCAGTACTTC. This chain links TRBV5-1 with TRBJ2-5; the D is unclear. The V and J ends lost 4 bases and 1 base respectively, with 8 bases between them. Germline V gene data show CDR1 as SGHRS and CDR2 as YFSETQ. This CDR3 has 13 amino acids.

The chain employs TRBV3-1 (or the pseudogene TRBV3-2) and TRBJ2-7; weak D call: TRBD1 (6 bases). The germline V and J ends were trimmed by 4 bases and 4 bases, with 8 bases remaining between them. The CDR3 loop spans 12 amino acids. CDR1 LGHDT and CDR2 YNNKEL come from the germline V gene (reference sequence). In DNA form, the CDR3 reads TGTGCCAGCAGCCCTACAGGGTACGAGCAGTACTTC. Translating gives CASSPTGYEQYF.

The V gene is TRBV19, the J gene TRBJ1-1, with D unclear. CDR1 is LNHDA and CDR2 is SQIVND in the germline V gene (reference sequence). Trimming shortened V by 4 bases and J by 0 bases, and 9 bases separated the two germline ends. The CDR3 is 14 amino acids. The CDR3 sequence is CASSTIRMNTEAFF. The CDR3, as DNA: TGTGCCAGTAGTACAATCAGAATGAACACTGAAGCTTTCTTT.

The V call is TRBV13, the J call TRBJ2-5; 11 bases agree with TRBD2. Germline V gene sequence: CDR1 PRHDT, CDR2 FYEKMQ (reference sequence). J was trimmed by 5 bases and V by 4 bases; bases with no gene match: 3. This CDR3 has 14 amino acids. The CDR3 region is CASSSWTSGETQYF. The CDR3 DNA is TGTGCCAGCAGCTCGTGGACTAGCGGGGAGACCCAGTACTTC.

The genes are TRBV20-1 and TRBJ1-1; tentatively, D is TRBD1 (5 bases). Germline CDR1 reads DFQATT; CDR2 reads SNEGSKA (reference sequence). The CDR3 contains 14 residues. The germline V and J ends were trimmed by 3 bases and 3 bases, with 14 bases remaining between them. CDR3 in amino acids: CSASDYGGDTEAFF. CDR3 nucleotides: TGCAGTGCTAGTGATTACGGGGGTGACACTGAAGCTTTCTTT.